This T cell receptor (beta chain) was sequenced during a study of cytomegalovirus exposure and HLA in healthy donors (dated by TCRdb to 2016 to 2017). For the wider study: In an earlier analysis of under 600 of the donors, around 290 Gb of sequence data and 90 million to 120 million unique TCR beta sequences from 180 million or so T cells were reported. In the later analysis, no new phenotypic data were used to find candidate immune exposures; instead, reliance was placed on TCR beta sequences and their occurrence across donors. Among the approximately 430 genotyped donors, 81% belonged to the genetic ancestry cluster associated with self-reported Caucasian donors. About 320 gigabases of sequencing data and around 87 million unique TCR sequences were included in an early release covering around 650 HLA-typed donors. A later analysis re-analyzed previously published TCR beta repertoires from 666 donors and added high-resolution HLA genotyping to study TCR occurrence patterns. In addition to the first cohort of 666 subjects, a separate validation cohort of approximately 110 different subjects was used. A later genetic analysis used genome-wide SNP genotypes for 398 of the 666 donors, treating that subset as a discovery cohort. In an earlier analysis of roughly 580 of the donors, high-throughput TCR beta sequencing was used to judge whether each TCR beta V gene segment behaved as functional or pseudogenic. Across about 380 genotyped donors of the cohort, an average of roughly 200,000 unique TCR beta nucleotide sequences per donor were sequenced, and roughly 17% of those sequences were non-productive. All discovery cohort repertoires had been generated using a single sequencing platform. Class I and class II HLA loci were covered by the typing at four-digit resolution. Four or five DR-DQ haplotypes were handled as single units for association and clustering because linkage in the cohort was strong. The number of donors typed differed by locus, with about 629-640 for A, B, C, DRB1 and DQB1, around 560 for DQA1, about 610 for DPA1, and roughly 450 for DPB1. The study was designed to test whether signatures of past pathogen exposure could be identified by cataloging public T cell receptors. High-throughput TCR immunosequencing, statistical association of individual TCRs with disease status, and machine learning were combined to predict cytomegalovirus infection status. Alongside the repertoire data, information on donor age, sex, ethnicity and CMV serostatus was compiled. The study profiled the T cell repertoires of around 700 subjects by immunosequencing and related them to cytomegalovirus serostatus. Beyond this particular receptor, the publication reports: It was suggested by the authors that the approach could potentially be generalized to other disease states and immunological phenotypes. The study gave a list of more than 150 TCR beta chains associated with cytomegalovirus. The sequencing pipeline was judged likely to have produced a cluster of highly shared sequence variants as a technical artifact. HLA typing was unavailable for some donors at each locus, so association tests used only the typed subset. Broadly in line with IMGT annotations, most TCR beta V segments showed up in productive rearrangements about 90% or about 30% of the time in an earlier analysis of approximately 600 of the donors. A later genetic analysis associated a missense DCLRE1C variant with V-gene and J-gene trimming of TCR beta chains, and an independent cohort replicated the association. The 87-base-pair reads could not distinguish some IMGT-functional V segments, including TRBV6-2 and TRBV6-3, so those segments were excluded. In a later analysis, some 18,000 TCR beta sequences were associated with specific HLA alleles at a false discovery rate of 0.05. A later analysis found that HLA-associated TCR beta chains were more clonally expanded and had lower generation probabilities than equally common non-associated chains. This cohort had only TCR beta chains sequenced, and the lack of alpha or paired-chain data limited which features could be detected. Because counts were too low, more than 15 rarely observed V segments, including chromosome 9 orphons, were left out of the earlier analysis of roughly 600 of the donors. Most TCR sequences were seen in very few donors, while some public TCRs were found in many individuals. According to a later analysis, parvovirus B19, influenza, CMV and Epstein-Barr virus appeared linked to several top co-occurrence clusters. When HLA alleles, especially DR and DQ, strongly co-occurred, TCR associations were difficult to assign to individual alleles. In both the original and validation cohorts, the classifier was reported to diagnose cytomegalovirus status with high specificity and sensitivity. CMV serostatus was the only immune exposure information available for the cohort. A further reported finding was that TCR beta sequences accurately predicted the HLA-A and HLA-B alleles for most subjects in the first cohort. Roughly uniform sequencing depth across donors was assumed in presence/absence analyses, although this assumption may not hold. A few of the identified cytomegalovirus-associated TCR beta chains were confirmed in vitro to be specific for cytomegalovirus antigens. According to a later analysis, most CMV-associated TCR beta chains appeared to be HLA-restricted, and the HLA associations seemed to be driven largely by CMV exposure. Linkage disequilibrium might explain the correlated functional status among segregating V segments, but an unknown experimental factor could not be ruled out. According to a later genetic analysis, donors in an Asian-associated ancestry cluster had fewer N-insertions in productive TCRs than the approximately 700-donor mean. In a later analysis, TCR association rates were found to vary across HLA loci, with the most associated TCRs seen for DRB1 alleles and the fewest for HLA-C alleles.

The sample holds a few counts of this clone. The clone's antigen remains unknown. No clone much larger than this one lies a single base away; base qualities are absent. Per the germline V gene, SGHRS is the CDR1 and YFSETQ is the CDR2. Its CDR3 holds 17 amino acids, cysteine through phenylalanine. Just the 51-base CDR3 DNA is kept, in frame starting at base 1. Germline trimming: 4 bases from V, 2 bases from J; junction bases outside gene matches: 9. The receptor library was made with the immunoSEQ multiplex PCR assay. The multiplex PCR relied on a mix of 60 forward primers for TCR Vbeta segments and 13 reverse primers for TCR Jbeta segments. The CDR3 region of rearranged TCR beta genes was amplified from genomic DNA by a multiplex PCR assay. On the Illumina HiSeq System, the amplified TCR beta libraries were sequenced as 87-base-pair reads. In the paper's pipeline: A later analysis tallied some 79 million unique TCR beta chains across the 600 to 700 repertoires, and approximately 9.9 million of those chains were shared by two or more donors. Raw reads were error-corrected and collapsed into unique sequences with a nearest-neighbor algorithm that merged closely related sequences to remove PCR and sequencing errors. To assign V, D and J gene segments, CDR3 sequences were aligned to IMGT reference sequences. Each retained sequence needed at least a six-nucleotide match to both a V gene segment and a J gene segment. A rearrangement was called productive if the CDR3 had no stop codons and remained in frame with V and J, and every other rearrangement was called non-productive. CDR3 was defined according to IMGT convention as the region running from the second conserved V-encoded cysteine to the conserved J-encoded phenylalanine. In an earlier analysis of around 600 of the donors, sequences lacking an unambiguous match to a single V gene segment were excluded. An earlier analysis of over 450 of the donors classified V segments as functional when productive rearrangements were above 56.7% and as segregating when the standard deviation between donors was above 5%. A statistical classification framework was developed to diagnose cytomegalovirus status using the catalog of TCR beta chain sequences. A later analysis assigned V and J genes by comparing TCR nucleotide sequences with IMGT/GENE-DB human TR gene sequences. Using the TCRdist pipeline, a later analysis assigned CDR3 sequences along with most-parsimonious VDJ recombination scenarios. A later analysis defined each TCR beta chain by its CDR3 amino acid sequence plus V-gene family, and excluded reads lacking a unique V-gene family. As a way to deal with suspected cross-contamination and a sequencing artifact, a later analysis dropped over 550 nucleotide sequences that were highly shared and had low generation probability. For each public chain, a later analysis derived a clonal expansion index from normalized ranks of inferred template counts within each repertoire. Generation probabilities in a later analysis came from a VDJ recombination model fitted to out-of-frame rearrangements, and those results were checked against IGoR. In a later analysis, hypergeometric tests were used to score TCR-TCR, TCR-HLA and TCR-CMV co-occurrence, with a repertoire-size bias correction applied to TCR pairs. A later analysis estimated false discovery rates by permuting HLA or CMV assignments 20 times. In a later analysis, co-occurring TCRs were grouped with DBSCAN, and TCRdist sequence similarity was added when clustering was performed within HLA-allele-positive subsets. Co-occurrence clustering excluded repertoires with fewer than 30,000 or more than 120,000 public chains, plus five with anomalous nucleotide sharing. TCRdb provides this immuneACCESS table in a form limited to in-frame rearrangements. Some clones are lacking; in checked studies, under half of them reflect an unresolved V gene, and why the rest are absent is not known. V, J and clone size are taken as reported in that table, and D and trimming were inferred from the DNA itself. Present in this sample are roughly 190,000 clones, about 80% of which were seen just once. About 1% of the sample is in the top ten clones.

In total, roughly 670 healthy bone marrow donors made up the cohort. At the time of sampling, all cohort members were nominally healthy, though unrecorded immune exposures were likely present. The donor was CMV seronegative and belonged to the group of approximately 320 seronegative cohort members. A peripheral blood sample was collected from each donor, and TCR beta sequencing was performed on peripheral blood mononuclear cells. The Qiagen DNeasy Blood Extraction Kit was used to extract genomic DNA from the blood cell samples. Recombination linked TRBV5-1 to TRBJ2-1; the central 10 bases match TRBD2. This receptor was taken from a middle-aged woman in good health and CMV-seronegative. The sample consisted of PBMCs. This receptor carries the CDR3 CASSLAPSGGTYNEQFF. The nucleotide sequence is given as TGCGCCAGCAGCCTAGCCCCTAGCGGGGGCACCTACAATGAGCAGTTCTTC. With the portions outside the CDR3 filled from the reference TRBV5-1 and TRBJ2-1 genes, the complete variable region becomes KAGVTQTPRYLIKTRGQQVTLSCSPISGHRSVSWYQQTPGQGLQFLFEYFSETQRNKGNFPGRFSGRQFSNSRSEMNVSTLELGDSALYLCASSLAPSGGTYNEQFFGPGTRLTVL.